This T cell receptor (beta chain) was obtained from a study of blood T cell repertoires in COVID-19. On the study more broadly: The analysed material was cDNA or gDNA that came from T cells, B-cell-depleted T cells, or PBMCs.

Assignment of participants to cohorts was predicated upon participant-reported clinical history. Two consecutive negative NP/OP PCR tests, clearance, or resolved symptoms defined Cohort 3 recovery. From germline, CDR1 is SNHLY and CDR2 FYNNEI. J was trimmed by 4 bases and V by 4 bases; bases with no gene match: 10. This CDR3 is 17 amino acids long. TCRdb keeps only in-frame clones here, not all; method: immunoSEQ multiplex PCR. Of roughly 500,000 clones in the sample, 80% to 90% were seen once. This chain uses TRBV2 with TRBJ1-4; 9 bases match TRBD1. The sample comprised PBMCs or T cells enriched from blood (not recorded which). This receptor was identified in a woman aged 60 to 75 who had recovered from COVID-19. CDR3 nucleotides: TGTGCCAGCAGTGTCTCCTGGGACAGGGCGAATAATGAAAAACTGTTTTTT. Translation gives CASSVSWDRANNEKLFF.